This TCR beta chain was identified in a study of T cell responses to AZD1222 COVID-19 vaccine. This clone was counted a single time. Sequenced by immunoSEQ multiplex PCR; TCRdb stores in-frame clones only, minus some. The sample contains some 100,000 clones, 80% to 90% of which appear only once. V was trimmed by 2 bases and J by 4 bases, leaving 14 bases between them. The CDR3 runs 15 residues. Germline V gene data show CDR1 as KGHSH and CDR2 as LQKENI. This receptor was taken from an adult in good health. The sample was peripheral blood, taken on day 0 of MenACWY control vaccination. This sequence joins TRBV18 and TRBJ1-2; D might be TRBD1 (5 bases). CDR3 sequence reads: CASSPNAGGTYGYTF. CDR3 in DNA: TGTGCCAGCTCACCAAACGCGGGGGGGACCTATGGCTACACCTTC.